The rows below give T cell receptor beta chains drawn from one sample of a study of blood T cell repertoires in COVID-19. Generated by immunoSEQ multiplex PCR, the TCRdb table keeps only in-frame clones and is missing some. The data show 170,000 or so clones, 86% seen once. Sequences were obtained from peripheral blood. These receptors were obtained from a man between 45 and 60 years old with active or convalescent COVID-19. Both conserved end residues are part of each CDR3. Each record gives: J gene, clone size, V gene, D gene, CDR3 DNA, CDR3 protein. D genes are given only for firm matches. Rows may omit the clone size; those that give it use once, few, many or a size class.

j_call: TRBJ1-2
clone_size: .
v_call: TRBV29-1
d_call: .
cdr3_nt: TGCAGCGTTGAGGGACTTCGGAGCTATGGCTACACCTTC
cdr3_aa: CSVEGLRSYGYTF

j_call: TRBJ1-1
clone_size: .
v_call: TRBV19
d_call: TRBD1
cdr3_nt: TGTGCCAGTAGTCCCCCCAGGGGGGTATACACTGAAGCTTTCTTT
cdr3_aa: CASSPPRGVYTEAFF

j_call: TRBJ2-1
clone_size: .
v_call: TRBV19
d_call: .
cdr3_nt: TGTGCCAGTAGTAGGCGCGGGACTGGTGCAAATGAGCAGTTCTTC
cdr3_aa: CASSRRGTGANEQFF

j_call: TRBJ1-1
clone_size: .
v_call: TRBV4-3
d_call: .
cdr3_nt: TGCGCCAGCAGCCAAGAAACAGACGCGCTCCATTTCTTT
cdr3_aa: CASSQETDALHFF

j_call: TRBJ2-1
clone_size: .
v_call: TRBV7-7
d_call: TRBD1
cdr3_nt: TGTGCTAGCAGCCCGGGACAGGGGACCTACAATGAGCAGTTCTTC
cdr3_aa: CASSPGQGTYNEQFF

j_call: TRBJ2-7
clone_size: .
v_call: TRBV25-1
d_call: .
cdr3_nt: TGTGCCAGCACCGCGGACCCCCAGGGCGAGCAGTACTTC
cdr3_aa: CASTADPQGEQYF

j_call: TRBJ1-2
clone_size: .
v_call: TRBV4-2
d_call: TRBD1
cdr3_nt: TGTGCCAGCAGCCAGGACAGGGGGACACCAAAGTATGGCTACACCTTC
cdr3_aa: CASSQDRGTPKYGYTF

j_call: TRBJ2-2
clone_size: .
v_call: TRBV21-1
d_call: .
cdr3_nt: TGTGCCAGCACCACCTACCGGCACTCGCGGGGGGGTTGGGTCACCGGGGAGCTGTTTTTT
cdr3_aa: CASTTYRHSRGGWVTGELFF

j_call: TRBJ2-7
clone_size: .
v_call: TRBV19
d_call: .
cdr3_nt: TGTGCCAGTAGACAGAGCTCAACTTCCTCCTACGAGCAGTACTTC
cdr3_aa: CASRQSSTSSYEQYF

j_call: TRBJ2-7
clone_size: .
v_call: TRBV11-3
d_call: TRBD1
cdr3_nt: TGTGCCAGCGGACAGGACAGGGGGTCTCTCGAGCAGTACTTC
cdr3_aa: CASGQDRGSLEQYF

j_call: TRBJ2-7
clone_size: .
v_call: TRBV5-4
d_call: .
cdr3_nt: TGTGCCAGCAGCTTGCAGGGGTCACCCTACGAGCAGTACTTC
cdr3_aa: CASSLQGSPYEQYF

j_call: TRBJ2-2
clone_size: few
v_call: TRBV6-1
d_call: .
cdr3_nt: TGTGCCAGCAGTGAATACGGGGGAGGGGAGCTGTTTTTT
cdr3_aa: CASSEYGGGELFF

j_call: TRBJ1-1
clone_size: few
v_call: TRBV6-6
d_call: TRBD1
cdr3_nt: TGTGCCAGCAGTTATTCCCGGACAGGAAACACTGAAGCTTTCTTT
cdr3_aa: CASSYSRTGNTEAFF

j_call: TRBJ1-3
clone_size: .
v_call: TRBV7-2
d_call: .
cdr3_nt: TGTGCCAGCAGCTTAACTGTCTCTGGAAACACCATATATTTT
cdr3_aa: CASSLTVSGNTIYF

j_call: TRBJ2-3
clone_size: .
v_call: TRBV4-1
d_call: .
cdr3_nt: TGCGCCAGCAGCCAAGAGGGAACCGGGACTGGACTTATTACGCAGTATTTT
cdr3_aa: CASSQEGTGTGLITQYF

j_call: TRBJ2-3
clone_size: .
v_call: TRBV24-1
d_call: .
cdr3_nt: TGTGCCACCAGAGACAGCACTAGCACAGATACGCAGTATTTT
cdr3_aa: CATRDSTSTDTQYF

j_call: TRBJ1-2
clone_size: .
v_call: TRBV25-1
d_call: .
cdr3_nt: TGTGCCAGCAGTGTACAGGGTTCGGGCTACACCTTC
cdr3_aa: CASSVQGSGYTF

j_call: TRBJ2-6
clone_size: .
v_call: TRBV5-1
d_call: .
cdr3_nt: TGCGCCAGCAGCTTGGGGCAGGCTGGGGCCAACGTCCTGACTTTC
cdr3_aa: CASSLGQAGANVLTF

j_call: TRBJ2-7
clone_size: .
v_call: TRBV2
d_call: .
cdr3_nt: TGTGCCAGCAGTGAAGTCGTCAGGGAGCAGTACTTC
cdr3_aa: CASSEVVREQYF

j_call: TRBJ2-7
clone_size: .
v_call: TRBV6-5
d_call: TRBD2
cdr3_nt: TGTGCCAGCAGTTGGACTAGCGGGGTATACGAGCAGTACTTC
cdr3_aa: CASSWTSGVYEQYF

j_call: TRBJ1-1
clone_size: .
v_call: TRBV5-5
d_call: .
cdr3_nt: TGTGCCAGCAGCTTGGGGAGGACTAACACTGAAGCTTTCTTT
cdr3_aa: CASSLGRTNTEAFF

j_call: TRBJ2-2
clone_size: few
v_call: TRBV11-3
d_call: .
cdr3_nt: TGTGCCAGCAGCCTGACAGGAGCGTCCGGGGAGCTGTTTTTT
cdr3_aa: CASSLTGASGELFF

j_call: TRBJ2-5
clone_size: .
v_call: TRBV2
d_call: .
cdr3_nt: TGTGCCAGCACCCGCCGATCCCCGGGAGAGACCCAGTACTTC
cdr3_aa: CASTRRSPGETQYF

j_call: TRBJ1-6
clone_size: .
v_call: TRBV19
d_call: TRBD1
cdr3_nt: TGTGCCAGTAGTATCCCGACAGGGGGCTCCTATAATTCACCCCTCCACTTT
cdr3_aa: CASSIPTGGSYNSPLHF

j_call: TRBJ2-2
clone_size: .
v_call: TRBV11-3
d_call: .
cdr3_nt: TGTGCCAGCAGCTTAAGGGGGGGGATACACACCGGGGAGCTGTTTTTT
cdr3_aa: CASSLRGGIHTGELFF

j_call: TRBJ1-6
clone_size: few
v_call: TRBV5-1
d_call: TRBD1
cdr3_nt: TGCGCCAGCAGACGGGACAGCCTAAGCTCCTATAATTCACCCCTCCACTTT
cdr3_aa: CASRRDSLSSYNSPLHF

j_call: TRBJ2-7
clone_size: .
v_call: TRBV28
d_call: .
cdr3_nt: TGTGCCAGCAGTTCGACAGCCTCGGAGGGTCGCGAGCAGTACTTC
cdr3_aa: CASSSTASEGREQYF

j_call: TRBJ1-5
clone_size: .
v_call: TRBV6-5
d_call: TRBD1
cdr3_nt: TGTGCCAGCAGTTTGGACAGGGGGGGCAATCAGCCCCAGCATTTT
cdr3_aa: CASSLDRGGNQPQHF

j_call: TRBJ2-3
clone_size: .
v_call: TRBV7-3
d_call: TRBD2
cdr3_nt: TGTGCCAGCAGCTGGGGGCTAGCGGGAGGAGGAGATACGCAGTATTTT
cdr3_aa: CASSWGLAGGGDTQYF

j_call: TRBJ1-2
clone_size: .
v_call: TRBV6-5
d_call: .
cdr3_nt: TGTGCCAGCAGTACCGACATTTTCTATGGCTACACCTTC
cdr3_aa: CASSTDIFYGYTF

j_call: TRBJ1-6
clone_size: .
v_call: TRBV24-1
d_call: TRBD1
cdr3_nt: TGTGCCACCAGTGATTTAAGTTGGCAGGGGGCAGATTCACCCCTCCACTTT
cdr3_aa: CATSDLSWQGADSPLHF

j_call: TRBJ1-1
clone_size: .
v_call: TRBV18
d_call: .
cdr3_nt: TGTGCCAGCTCCCCCTTCAGGACGGGAAAAAACACTGAAGCTTTCTTT
cdr3_aa: CASSPFRTGKNTEAFF

j_call: TRBJ1-4
clone_size: .
v_call: TRBV5-5
d_call: TRBD1
cdr3_nt: TGTGCCAGCAGCCTTCCGGACAGGGGTGAAAAACTGTTTTTT
cdr3_aa: CASSLPDRGEKLFF

j_call: TRBJ1-5
clone_size: .
v_call: TRBV28
d_call: .
cdr3_nt: TGTGCCAGCAGTTTCCACGACAGGAGCCAGCCCCAGCATTTT
cdr3_aa: CASSFHDRSQPQHF

j_call: TRBJ1-1
clone_size: .
v_call: TRBV6-2/TRBV6-3
d_call: TRBD1
cdr3_nt: TGTGCCAGCAGTTACCGGACCGGGACAGGGAATACTGAAGCTTTCTTT
cdr3_aa: CASSYRTGTGNTEAFF